This T cell receptor (beta chain) originates from a study of blood T cell repertoires in COVID-19. About the study: The analysed material was cDNA or gDNA that came from T cells, B-cell-depleted T cells, or PBMCs.

The data were produced by immunoSEQ multiplex PCR, yet TCRdb's version contains in-frame clones alone and is incomplete. The sample holds roughly 40,000 clones, around 82% seen once. This clone turned up a few times. Germline V lookup: CDR1 MDHEN, CDR2 SYDVKM. The CDR3 covers 15 residues. With 4 bases clipped from V and 1 base from J, the junction kept 5 bases outside the gene matches. The origin of this receptor is a woman older than 75 with active or convalescent COVID-19. V usage is TRBV28 and J usage is TRBJ1-1; TRBD1 matches at 8 bases. Sequenced material: peripheral blood. CDR3 sequence reads: CASSSQGARNTEAFF. The CDR3 DNA sequence: TGTGCCAGCAGTTCTCAGGGGGCTCGGAACACTGAAGCTTTCTTT.